These T cell receptor beta chains were read from a single sample in a study of shared clonotypes between healthy human individuals. Assay used: immunoSEQ multiplex PCR; TCRdb lists only in-frame clones, some missing. The profile covers about 2.1 million clones, with about 94% appearing a single time and approximately 1.6% taken by the ten largest. Specimen: naive CD8+ T cells from PBMCs. The source of these receptors is a man between 18 and 29 years old in good health. Some clones in this sample may be carry-over from other donors' samples. Each CDR3 is given with its conserved first and last residue. A D gene is named only where the DNA matches it firmly. A row's size may be missing; if present it is once, few, many or a size class.

>NA|TRBV21-1|TRBJ2-1|NA
TGTGCCAGCAGCAAAGGTGTCAGCAGCTCCTACAATGAGCAGTTCTTC
CASSKGVSSSYNEQFF
>NA|TRBV6-5|TRBJ1-1|NA
TGTGCCAGTTTACGGAAGGGGGGAAAGAACACTGAAGCTTTCTTT
CASLRKGGKNTEAFF
>TRBD2|TRBV11-2|TRBJ2-1|NA
TGTGCCAGCAGCTTAGCTTGGTTTAGCGGGAACAATGAGCAGTTCTTC
CASSLAWFSGNNEQFF
>NA|TRBV5-1|TRBJ2-1|NA
TGCGCCAGCAGCTTAGCGGAGGCCTACAATGAGCAGTTCTTC
CASSLAEAYNEQFF
>NA|TRBV7-2|TRBJ2-3|NA
TGTGCCAGCAGCCCCCGGGACACACACAAGTATTTT
CASSPRDTHKYF
>NA|TRBV11-1|TRBJ2-7|NA
TGTGCCAGCAGCCATACGGACGGAGCCTACGAGCAGTACTTC
CASSHTDGAYEQYF
>TRBD2|TRBV6-5|TRBJ2-7|NA
TGTGCCAGCAGTTACGGGGAGGGAAGCTCCTACGAGCAGTACTTC
CASSYGEGSSYEQYF
>NA|TRBV27|TRBJ1-5|NA
TGTGCCAGCAGTTTTAGTTGGCAGAGCAATCAGCCCCAGCATTTT
CASSFSWQSNQPQHF
>NA|TRBV6-4|TRBJ2-1|NA
TGTGCCAGCAGTGGTTTGGGTGAAGCCGGCAATGAGCAGTTCTTC
CASSGLGEAGNEQFF
>NA|TRBV19|TRBJ1-1|NA
TGTGCCAGTAGTACGACCCTAGGTTGGACTGAAGCTTTCTTT
CASSTTLGWTEAFF
>NA|TRBV9|TRBJ2-4|NA
TGTGCCAGCAGCAAGGGAGCCAAAAACATTCAGTACTTC
CASSKGAKNIQYF
>NA|TRBV6-1|TRBJ1-1|once
TGTGCCAGCAGTGTGGGGAACACTGAAGCTTTCTTT
CASSVGNTEAFF
>TRBD2|TRBV29-1|TRBJ2-3|NA
TGCAGCGTTGACGGGGAAAGGCTGGACAGGGACACTCCGGGACTAGCGGGAGGTGCAGATACGCAGTATTTT
CSVDGERLDRDTPGLAGGADTQYF
>NA|TRBV9|TRBJ2-7|NA
TGTGCCAGCACCAAAGGGGAGAGCTCCTACGAGCAGTACTTC
CASTKGESSYEQYF
>TRBD1|TRBV29-1|TRBJ1-4|NA
TGCAGCGTGACGACAGGGAGGGATGAAAAACTGTTTTTT
CSVTTGRDEKLFF
>NA|TRBV7-9|TRBJ1-1|NA
TGTGCCAGCACCTCGGGGCAGGGTATCTGGCGGACTGAAGCTTTCTTT
CASTSGQGIWRTEAFF
>NA|TRBV4-3|TRBJ2-1|NA
TGCGCCAGCAGCCAAGGGTCCTGGGCAGACCTCAATGAGCAGTTCTTC
CASSQGSWADLNEQFF
>TRBD1|TRBV28|TRBJ1-4|NA
TGTGCCAGCAGTACAGGGGAGGATGGTAATGAAAAACTGTTTTTT
CASSTGEDGNEKLFF
>TRBD2|TRBV27|TRBJ2-1|NA
TGTGCCAGCACTGACTGGGCTAGCGGTAACAATGAGCAGTTCTTC
CASTDWASGNNEQFF
>NA|TRBV6-5|TRBJ2-7|NA
TGTGCCAGCAGTTACTCGATCGGAGCGGGCTCTTACGAGCAGTACTTC
CASSYSIGAGSYEQYF
>NA|TRBV4-1|TRBJ2-7|NA
TGCGCCAGCAGCCTTACGGGCGGACCCTACGAGCAGTACTTC
CASSLTGGPYEQYF
>TRBD1|TRBV7-9|TRBJ2-2|NA
TGTGCCAGCAGCTTTTCCGGGACAGGGGGTTTCGGGGAGCTGTTTTTT
CASSFSGTGGFGELFF
>TRBD2|TRBV4-1|TRBJ2-2|NA
TGCGCCAGCAGCCAAACGACTAGCGGGAGGGCGGGGACCGGGGAGCTGTTTTTT
CASSQTTSGRAGTGELFF
>NA|TRBV11-2|TRBJ2-7|once
TGTGCCAGCAGCTTGTCACAGGGACCTTCCTACGAGCAGTACTTC
CASSLSQGPSYEQYF
>NA|TRBV5-6|TRBJ2-7|once
TGTGCCAGCAGCTTCGATCCGTACGAGCAGTACTTC
CASSFDPYEQYF
>TRBD2|TRBV9|TRBJ2-1|NA
TGTGCCAGCAGCTTTCCGACTAGCGGGAGTTTAGGTAATGAGCAGTTCTTC
CASSFPTSGSLGNEQFF
>TRBD1|TRBV28|TRBJ2-7|once
TGTGCCAGCAGTGGGACAGAACATTACTCCTACGAGCAGTACTTC
CASSGTEHYSYEQYF
>NA|TRBV30|TRBJ2-7|NA
TGTGCCTGGAGTGGACTGGGGGGGGCGTCGTACGAGCAGTACTTC
CAWSGLGGASYEQYF
>NA|TRBV7-2|TRBJ2-1|NA
TGTGCCAGCAGCTCTGCCGGGCCGGCCTACAATGAGCAGTTCTTC
CASSSAGPAYNEQFF
>NA|TRBV10-2|TRBJ1-1|NA
TGCGCCAGCAGTGATGGGGGTTTGAACACTGAAGCTTTCTTT
CASSDGGLNTEAFF
>NA|TRBV6-4|TRBJ1-4|few
TGTGCCAGCAGCGCGGACCGTAATGAAAAACTGTTTTTT
CASSADRNEKLFF
>NA|TRBV13|TRBJ1-4|NA
TGTGCCAGCAGCTTAGGCGGGTCAACTAATGAAAAACTGTTTTTT
CASSLGGSTNEKLFF
>TRBD2|TRBV6-6|TRBJ2-7|once
TGTGCCAGCAGTACTCGGACTAGCGGGTCCCCCTACGAGCAGTACTTC
CASSTRTSGSPYEQYF
>TRBD2|TRBV15|TRBJ2-7|NA
TGTGCCACCAGCAGAGGGGGGACTACCTACGAGCAGTACTTC
CATSRGGTTYEQYF
>TRBD1|TRBV6-4|TRBJ1-2|once
TGTGCCAGCAGTGAGGGGACAGGGGTTTTTATGGCTGGCTACACCTTC
CASSEGTGVFMAGYTF
>TRBD2|TRBV5-8|TRBJ2-1|NA
TGTGCCAGCAGCTTGTTGGGACTAGCGGGAGAGAATGAGCAGTTCTTC
CASSLLGLAGENEQFF
>TRBD1|TRBV27|TRBJ1-2|NA
TGTGCCAGCAGTGCAAGGGGACAGGGGAAAGAGGGCTACACCTTC
CASSARGQGKEGYTF
>TRBD1|TRBV19|TRBJ2-2|NA
TGTGCCAGTAGTGGCCGGGACAGGGGGAACGGGGAGCTGTTTTTT
CASSGRDRGNGELFF
>NA|TRBV28|TRBJ1-3|NA
TGTGCCAGCAGGTGGGGGCCCGACTCTGGAAACACCATATATTTT
CASRWGPDSGNTIYF
>TRBD1|TRBV27|TRBJ1-2|NA
TGTGCCAGCAGTTCTTTACCGGGACAGGGGGTGATGAACTATGGCTACACCTTC
CASSSLPGQGVMNYGYTF
>TRBD1|TRBV28|TRBJ2-1|NA
TGTGCCACCCTCTCCCGGGGACAGAGCCCCTACAATGAGCAGTTCTTC
CATLSRGQSPYNEQFF
>NA|TRBV27|TRBJ1-1|few
TGTGCCAGCAGTTTATCGTCGGGGATTAACACTGAAGCTTTCTTT
CASSLSSGINTEAFF
>NA|TRBV7-9|TRBJ2-7|NA
TGTGCCAGTGGAATGGGGGTTATGTACGAGCAGTACTTC
CASGMGVMYEQYF
>NA|TRBV10-2|TRBJ2-7|NA
TGCGCCAGCAGCGGGGACAACGATGGCTACGAGCAGTACTTC
CASSGDNDGYEQYF
>NA|TRBV14|TRBJ2-3|NA
TGTGCCAGCAGTAACCCCAACAAGGGAAGGACAGATACGCAGTATTTT
CASSNPNKGRTDTQYF
>NA|TRBV10-2|TRBJ2-2|NA
TGCGCCAGCAGTGAGTCGTACAGGGTAGGAACCGGGGAGCTGTTTTTT
CASSESYRVGTGELFF
>TRBD1|TRBV6-5|TRBJ2-1|NA
TGTGCCAGCAGTAGGGGGCAGGGATCCTACAATGAGCAGTTCTTC
CASSRGQGSYNEQFF
>NA|TRBV27|TRBJ2-5|NA
TGTGCCAGCAGTTTAACTAAGTACCAAGAGACCCAGTACTTC
CASSLTKYQETQYF
>NA|TRBV28|TRBJ2-7|NA
TGTGCCAGCAGTCACACGGTCCCCAGGACTGACGAGCAGTACTTC
CASSHTVPRTDEQYF
>TRBD2|TRBV2|TRBJ2-1|NA
TGTGCCAGCAGCAGCTTCCGACTAGCGAAGGACATCCATGAGCAGTTCTTC
CASSSFRLAKDIHEQFF
>NA|TRBV6-5|TRBJ1-2|NA
TGTGCCAGCAGCCCCGGGGGTGGCTACACCTTC
CASSPGGGYTF
>NA|TRBV28|TRBJ2-2|NA
TGTGCCAGCAGCCGAAGCCCCCTAGGAACCGGGGAGCTGTTTTTT
CASSRSPLGTGELFF
>TRBD1|TRBV27|TRBJ2-7|NA
TGTGCCAGCAGTCCGGGACAGGGGATGTGGTACGAGCAGTACTTC
CASSPGQGMWYEQYF
>NA|TRBV5-4|TRBJ1-3|once
TGTGCCAGCTGGGGCTCTGGAAACACCATATATTTT
CASWGSGNTIYF